These T cell receptor beta chains were read from a single sample in a study of blood T cells in healthy people across ages. TCRdb re-called the 5' RACE reads through MiXCR, storing one row per CDR3 protein. The sample has over a million distinct CDR3 sequences, more than 35% seen once. Sequenced material: blood. The source is a woman in her sixties in good health. CDR3s include the opening cysteine and the closing phenylalanine or tryptophan. The D gene is left open where the match is weak. Clone size appears in some rows only: once, few, many, or a class for an expanded clone.

J gene: TRBJ2-5; clone size: NA; D gene: NA; V gene: TRBV10-3; CDR3 DNA: TGTGCCATCAGTGATAGGTCCAAAGTAGAGACCCAGTACTTC; CDR3 protein: CAISDRSKVETQYF
J gene: TRBJ2-7; clone size: many; D gene: TRBD1; V gene: TRBV10-3; CDR3 DNA: TGTGCCAGCCAGGGGGTGAAGGGAAAGGGCGAGCAGTACTTC; CDR3 protein: CASQGVKGKGEQYF
J gene: TRBJ2-7; clone size: NA; D gene: NA; V gene: TRBV30; CDR3 DNA: TGTGCCTGGAGTAAGGCGGGTACCTACGAGCAGTACTTC; CDR3 protein: CAWSKAGTYEQYF
J gene: TRBJ1-5; clone size: few; D gene: NA; V gene: TRBV20-1; CDR3 DNA: TGCAGTGCGATCGTACAGGGTACCCAGAATCAGCCCCAGCATTTT; CDR3 protein: CSAIVQGTQNQPQHF
J gene: TRBJ2-3; clone size: NA; D gene: NA; V gene: TRBV12-3/TRBV12-4; CDR3 DNA: TGTGCCAGCAGTCCGACCTTACAGGGAGGTACGCAGTATTTT; CDR3 protein: CASSPTLQGGTQYF
J gene: TRBJ2-3; clone size: NA; D gene: TRBD2; V gene: TRBV20-1; CDR3 DNA: TGCAGTGCTGCGGGAGTCCCAAAACTCACAGATACGCAGTATTTT; CDR3 protein: CSAAGVPKLTDTQYF
J gene: TRBJ2-1; clone size: NA; D gene: TRBD2; V gene: TRBV20-1; CDR3 DNA: TGCGGTGCTACTAGCGGGAGGGCCAATGAGCAGTTCTTC; CDR3 protein: CGATSGRANEQFF
J gene: TRBJ2-7; clone size: few; D gene: TRBD2; V gene: TRBV20-1; CDR3 DNA: TGCAGTGCTAGAGATCCGACTAGCGGGAGAATTTACGAGCAGTACTTC; CDR3 protein: CSARDPTSGRIYEQYF
J gene: TRBJ2-3; clone size: NA; D gene: NA; V gene: TRBV18; CDR3 DNA: TGTGCCAGCTCACCACTGGACCGAAAAGGCACAGATACGCAGTATTTT; CDR3 protein: CASSPLDRKGTDTQYF
J gene: TRBJ2-1; clone size: once; D gene: TRBD2; V gene: TRBV11-2; CDR3 DNA: TGTGCCAGCAGCTTGGGGACTAGCGGGAGGGTCATTGAGCAGTTCTTC; CDR3 protein: CASSLGTSGRVIEQFF
J gene: TRBJ2-5; clone size: NA; D gene: NA; V gene: TRBV20-1; CDR3 DNA: TGCAGTGCAATGGACTACCCCCAAGAGACCCAGTACTTC; CDR3 protein: CSAMDYPQETQYF
J gene: TRBJ2-7; clone size: NA; D gene: NA; V gene: TRBV18; CDR3 DNA: TGTGCCAGCTCACCACTAGGAAGGGGTGGGAACGAGCAGTACTTC; CDR3 protein: CASSPLGRGGNEQYF
J gene: TRBJ2-7; clone size: few; D gene: NA; V gene: TRBV4-1; CDR3 DNA: TGCGCCAGCAGCCAAGCTCCAGGAAGAGTGAACGAGCAGTACTTC; CDR3 protein: CASSQAPGRVNEQYF
J gene: TRBJ2-7; clone size: NA; D gene: NA; V gene: TRBV25-1; CDR3 DNA: TGTGCCAGCAGTGTCGGGACCTACGAGGGTGAGCAGTACTTC; CDR3 protein: CASSVGTYEGEQYF
J gene: TRBJ2-1; clone size: few; D gene: NA; V gene: TRBV18; CDR3 DNA: TGTGCCAGCTCACCAGCGGACGGATTCGAGCAGTTCTTC; CDR3 protein: CASSPADGFEQFF
J gene: TRBJ2-7; clone size: NA; D gene: NA; V gene: TRBV27; CDR3 DNA: TGTGCCAGCAGTTTTTCAGGGGATACCCCCTACGAGCAGTACTTC; CDR3 protein: CASSFSGDTPYEQYF
J gene: TRBJ2-4; clone size: many; D gene: TRBD2; V gene: TRBV7-2; CDR3 DNA: TGTGCCAGCAGCAGAGCCGGGACGGGAGGGGGCATTCAGTACTTC; CDR3 protein: CASSRAGTGGGIQYF
J gene: TRBJ2-7; clone size: NA; D gene: TRBD2; V gene: TRBV14; CDR3 DNA: TGTGCCAGCAGCCCCTGGGGAGCGGGAGGCTCCTACGAGCAGTACTTC; CDR3 protein: CASSPWGAGGSYEQYF
J gene: TRBJ2-1; clone size: NA; D gene: TRBD2; V gene: TRBV5-1; CDR3 DNA: TGCGCCAGCAGCTCCGGACTAGCGGGAGGGAGCTCCTACAATGAGCAGTTCTTC; CDR3 protein: CASSSGLAGGSSYNEQFF
J gene: TRBJ2-5; clone size: NA; D gene: TRBD1; V gene: TRBV11-1; CDR3 DNA: TGTGCCAGCAGCTTAGCGCAGGACAGGTCCCAAGAGACCCAGTACTTC; CDR3 protein: CASSLAQDRSQETQYF
J gene: TRBJ2-7; clone size: NA; D gene: NA; V gene: TRBV15; CDR3 DNA: TGTGCCACCAGCAGAGAAAAGGGGGGAAAGGTTTCGGCCTACGAGCAGTACTTC; CDR3 protein: CATSREKGGKVSAYEQYF
J gene: TRBJ2-7; clone size: NA; D gene: NA; V gene: TRBV7-8; CDR3 DNA: TGTGCCAGCAGCGTAGCGGCGGGGTACAATGAGCAGTACTTC; CDR3 protein: CASSVAAGYNEQYF
J gene: TRBJ1-1; clone size: many; D gene: TRBD1; V gene: TRBV12-3/TRBV12-4; CDR3 DNA: TGTGCCAGCAGGGAAAGCGGCAGGGGGCTGGGGACTGAAGCTTTCTTT; CDR3 protein: CASRESGRGLGTEAFF
J gene: TRBJ1-4; clone size: NA; D gene: NA; V gene: TRBV6-5; CDR3 DNA: TGTGCCAGCAGTCCGACAGTTACGGGTGAAAACCTGTTTTTT; CDR3 protein: CASSPTVTGENLFF
J gene: TRBJ2-1; clone size: NA; D gene: NA; V gene: TRBV12-5; CDR3 DNA: TGTGCTAGTGGCCAACCCCCCTTATCCTCCTACAATGAGCAGTTCTTC; CDR3 protein: CASGQPPLSSYNEQFF
J gene: TRBJ2-1; clone size: NA; D gene: NA; V gene: TRBV7-2; CDR3 DNA: TGTGCCAGCAGCAGGCCTAGGGGTGAGCAGTTCTTC; CDR3 protein: CASSRPRGEQFF
J gene: TRBJ2-3; clone size: few; D gene: NA; V gene: TRBV5-1; CDR3 DNA: TGTGCCAGCAGCCTAGAATCGGGGACAGATACGCAGTATTTT; CDR3 protein: CASSLESGTDTQYF
J gene: TRBJ1-2; clone size: NA; D gene: NA; V gene: TRBV10-3; CDR3 DNA: TGTGCCATCCAAGGGTCCGAGACATGTGGCTACACCTTC; CDR3 protein: CAIQGSETCGYTF
J gene: TRBJ2-1; clone size: few; D gene: TRBD1; V gene: TRBV6-5; CDR3 DNA: TGTGCCAGCAGCTCCGGGACAGGGCCCTACAATGAGCAGTTCTTC; CDR3 protein: CASSSGTGPYNEQFF
J gene: TRBJ2-3; clone size: many; D gene: NA; V gene: TRBV10-1; CDR3 DNA: TGCGCCAGCAAGGGAAGTTTCACAGATACGCAGTATTTT; CDR3 protein: CASKGSFTDTQYF
J gene: TRBJ2-7; clone size: few; D gene: TRBD2; V gene: TRBV7-2; CDR3 DNA: TGTGCCAGCAGCTTCCCAAGACTAGCGGGAGTACGAGGCTACGAGCAGTACTTC; CDR3 protein: CASSFPRLAGVRGYEQYF
J gene: TRBJ2-1; clone size: NA; D gene: NA; V gene: TRBV27; CDR3 DNA: TGTGCCAGCAGTTTAATAAGGAGTAGGAGTGAGCAGTTCTTC; CDR3 protein: CASSLIRSRSEQFF
J gene: TRBJ2-7; clone size: few; D gene: TRBD2; V gene: TRBV20-1; CDR3 DNA: TGCAGTGCTAGAGCCTTCGGACTAGCGGGAGGTGGCGAGCAGTACTTC; CDR3 protein: CSARAFGLAGGGEQYF
J gene: TRBJ2-1; clone size: few; D gene: TRBD2; V gene: TRBV29-1; CDR3 DNA: TGCAGCGTTCCCGAGAGCGGGAGTGGGGGTGAGCAGTTCTTC; CDR3 protein: CSVPESGSGGEQFF
J gene: TRBJ2-5; clone size: few; D gene: NA; V gene: TRBV29-1; CDR3 DNA: TGCAGCGTTGAGATAGGGGCGGGATTCGGGGAGACCCAGTACTTC; CDR3 protein: CSVEIGAGFGETQYF
J gene: TRBJ2-1; clone size: few; D gene: TRBD2; V gene: TRBV9; CDR3 DNA: TGTGCCAGCAGCCAGACTAGCGGGAGCAATGAGCAGTTCTTC; CDR3 protein: CASSQTSGSNEQFF
J gene: TRBJ2-7; clone size: NA; D gene: NA; V gene: TRBV10-1; CDR3 DNA: TGCGCCAGCAGTGAGTCGAAGGGCCCGGGGTTCGAGCAGTACTTC; CDR3 protein: CASSESKGPGFEQYF
J gene: TRBJ2-6; clone size: few; D gene: NA; V gene: TRBV10-3; CDR3 DNA: TGTGCCATCTTTTCGGGTACGGCCAACGTCCTGACTTTC; CDR3 protein: CAIFSGTANVLTF
J gene: TRBJ1-5; clone size: once; D gene: NA; V gene: TRBV29-1; CDR3 DNA: TGCAGCGCCGAGACAGTTTCAGGTCAGCCCCAGCATTTT; CDR3 protein: CSAETVSGQPQHF
J gene: TRBJ2-3; clone size: NA; D gene: NA; V gene: TRBV11-2; CDR3 DNA: TGTGCCAGCAGCTCAGGGCTGATTAATACGCAGTATTTT; CDR3 protein: CASSSGLINTQYF
J gene: TRBJ2-7; clone size: NA; D gene: NA; V gene: TRBV5-1; CDR3 DNA: TGCGCCAGCAGTCAATCTTTCCTACCTACCTCCTACAATGAGCAGTACTTC; CDR3 protein: CASSQSFLPTSYNEQYF